The count of the clone carrying this T cell receptor beta chain is one. The junction departs from the called germline gene at one end, perhaps through a read error. The sample comes from a study of shared T cell receptors in the human thymus. The CDR3 consists of 13 residues. Germline loops: CDR1 MDHEN, CDR2 SYDVKM. Assay: immunoSEQ multiplex PCR; the TCRdb copy retains only in-frame clones and omits some. The sample has roughly 500,000 clones; approximately 80% are singletons. This sample also appeared in a second study, on human thymus T cells. As that study records: Thymus tissue for the work was resected from patients undergoing corrective heart surgery.

The origin of this receptor is a boy under two years old with a congenital heart defect. Sequences were obtained from thymocytes. V gene TRBV28 combines with J gene TRBJ2-5, with 12 bases matching TRBD2. CDR3 amino acids: CASRLAGGGVANF. CDR3 nucleotides: TGTGCCAGCAGACTAGCGGGAGGAGGGGTGGCGAACTTC.